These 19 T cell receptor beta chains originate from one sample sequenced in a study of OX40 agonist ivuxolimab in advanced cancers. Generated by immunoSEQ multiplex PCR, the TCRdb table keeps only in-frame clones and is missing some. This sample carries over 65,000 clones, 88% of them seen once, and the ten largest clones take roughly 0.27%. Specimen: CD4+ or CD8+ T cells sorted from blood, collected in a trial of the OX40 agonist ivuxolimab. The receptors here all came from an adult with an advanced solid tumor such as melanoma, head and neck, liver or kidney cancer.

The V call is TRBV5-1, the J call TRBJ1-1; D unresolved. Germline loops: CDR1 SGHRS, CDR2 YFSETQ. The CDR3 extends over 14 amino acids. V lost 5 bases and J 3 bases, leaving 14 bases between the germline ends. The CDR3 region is CASRDPPEDTEAFF. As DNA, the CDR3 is TGCGCCAGCAGAGACCCCCCCGAGGACACTGAAGCTTTCTTT.

This chain's CDR3 is CASSLTGGRRETQYF. The CDR3 region has the DNA TGCGCCAGCAGCTTAACAGGGGGGAGGCGTGAGACCCAGTACTTC. The rearrangement links TRBV5-1 to TRBJ2-5; 8 bases fit TRBD1. V gave up 2 bases and J gave up 5 bases; unmatched junction bases: 8. CDR3 length: 15 residues. Germline CDR1 reads SGHRS; CDR2 reads YFSETQ.

Here the CDR3 reads CATSRDSSALKDTQYF. DNA of the CDR3: TGTGCCACCAGCAGAGATAGTAGCGCGCTGAAGGATACGCAGTATTTT. V is TRBV15 and J is TRBJ2-3, with a tentative D call TRBD2 (5 bases). The CDR3 runs 16 residues. The V gene lost 0 bases and the J gene lost 6 bases, with 16 bases spanning the gap. Per germline, CDR1 LNHNV and CDR2 YYDKDF (reference sequence).

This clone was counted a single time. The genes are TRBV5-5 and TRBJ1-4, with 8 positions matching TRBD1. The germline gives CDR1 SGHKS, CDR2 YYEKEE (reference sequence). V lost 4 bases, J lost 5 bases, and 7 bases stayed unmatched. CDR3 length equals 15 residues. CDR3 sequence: CASSLRTGLNEKLFF. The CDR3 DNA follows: TGTGCCAGCAGCCTACGGACAGGGCTGAATGAAAAACTGTTTTTT. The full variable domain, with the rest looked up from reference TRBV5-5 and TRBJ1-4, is DAGVTQSPTHLIKTRGQQVTLRCSPISGHKSVSWYQQVLGQGPQFIFQYYEKEERGRGNFPDRFSARQFPNYSSELNVNALLLGDSALYLCASSLRTGLNEKLFFGSGTQLSVL.

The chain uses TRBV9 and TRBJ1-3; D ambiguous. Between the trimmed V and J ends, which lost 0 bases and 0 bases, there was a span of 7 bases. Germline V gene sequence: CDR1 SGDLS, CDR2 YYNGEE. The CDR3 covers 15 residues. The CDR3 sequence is CASSVESYSGNTIYF. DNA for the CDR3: TGTGCCAGCAGCGTAGAGTCCTACTCTGGAAACACCATATATTTT.

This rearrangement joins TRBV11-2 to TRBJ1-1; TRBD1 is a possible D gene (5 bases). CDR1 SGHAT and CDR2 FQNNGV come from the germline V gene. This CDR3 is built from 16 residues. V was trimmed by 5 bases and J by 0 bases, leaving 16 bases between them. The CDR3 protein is CASSRGRGGMNTEAFF. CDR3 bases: TGTGCCAGCAGCAGAGGGCGGGGGGGAATGAACACTGAAGCTTTCTTT.

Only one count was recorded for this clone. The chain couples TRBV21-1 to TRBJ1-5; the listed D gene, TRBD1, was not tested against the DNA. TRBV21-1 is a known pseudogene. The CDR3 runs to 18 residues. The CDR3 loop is CASSKALEGQGPIQPQHF. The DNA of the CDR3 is TGTGCCAGCAGCAAAGCGCTCGAAGGACAGGGCCCGATACAGCCCCAGCATTTT.

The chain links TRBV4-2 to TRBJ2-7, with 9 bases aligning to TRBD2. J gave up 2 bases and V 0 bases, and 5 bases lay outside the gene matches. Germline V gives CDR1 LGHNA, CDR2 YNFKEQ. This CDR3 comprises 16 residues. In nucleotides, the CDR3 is TGTGCCAGCAGCCAAGAATGGACTAGCGTACCCTACGAGCAGTACTTC. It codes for CASSQEWTSVPYEQYF.

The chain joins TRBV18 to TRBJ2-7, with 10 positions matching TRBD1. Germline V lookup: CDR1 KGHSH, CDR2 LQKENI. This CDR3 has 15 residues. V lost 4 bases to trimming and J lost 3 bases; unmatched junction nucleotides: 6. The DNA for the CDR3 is TGTGCCAGCTCACACTCCGGGACAGGGGACTACGAGCAGTACTTC. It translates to CASSHSGTGDYEQYF.

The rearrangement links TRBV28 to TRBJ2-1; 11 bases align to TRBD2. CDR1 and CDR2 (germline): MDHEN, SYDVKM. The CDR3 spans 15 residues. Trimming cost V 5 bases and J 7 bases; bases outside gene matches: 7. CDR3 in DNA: TGTGCCAGCAGTCCGCCGGGACTAGCGGTAAATGAGCAGTTCTTC. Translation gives CASSPPGLAVNEQFF.

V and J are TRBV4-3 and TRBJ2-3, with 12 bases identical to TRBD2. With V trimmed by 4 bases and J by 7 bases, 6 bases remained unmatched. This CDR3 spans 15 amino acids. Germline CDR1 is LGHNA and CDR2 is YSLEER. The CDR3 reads CASSLTGTSGYTQYF. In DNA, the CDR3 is TGCGCCAGCAGCCTTACCGGGACTAGCGGGTATACGCAGTATTTT.

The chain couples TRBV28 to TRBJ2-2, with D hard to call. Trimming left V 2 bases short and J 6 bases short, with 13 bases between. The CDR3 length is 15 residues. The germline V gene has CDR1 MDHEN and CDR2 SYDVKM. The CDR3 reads CASSLAPPRAGELFF. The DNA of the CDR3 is TGTGCCAGCAGTTTAGCCCCCCCACGGGCCGGGGAGCTGTTTTTT.

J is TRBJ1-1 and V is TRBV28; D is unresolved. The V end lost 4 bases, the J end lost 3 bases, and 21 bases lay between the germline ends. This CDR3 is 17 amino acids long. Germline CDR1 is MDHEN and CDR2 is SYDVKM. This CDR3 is CASSYPLRTGSDTEAFF. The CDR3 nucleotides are TGTGCCAGCAGTTACCCCCTCCGGACGGGGTCAGACACTGAAGCTTTCTTT.

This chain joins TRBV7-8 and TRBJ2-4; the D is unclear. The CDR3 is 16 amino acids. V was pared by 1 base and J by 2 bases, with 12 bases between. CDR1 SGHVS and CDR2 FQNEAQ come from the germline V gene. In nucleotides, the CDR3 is TGTGCCAGCAGCTTAGTGACGGGTGAGACCAAAAACATTCAGTACTTC. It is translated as CASSLVTGETKNIQYF.

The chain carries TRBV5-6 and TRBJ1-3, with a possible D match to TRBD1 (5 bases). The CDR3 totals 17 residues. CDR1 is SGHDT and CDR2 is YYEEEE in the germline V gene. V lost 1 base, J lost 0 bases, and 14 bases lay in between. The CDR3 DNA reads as TGTGCCAGCAGCTTGTTGCCGGCAGGGACCTCTGGAAACACCATATATTTT. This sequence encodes CASSLLPAGTSGNTIYF.

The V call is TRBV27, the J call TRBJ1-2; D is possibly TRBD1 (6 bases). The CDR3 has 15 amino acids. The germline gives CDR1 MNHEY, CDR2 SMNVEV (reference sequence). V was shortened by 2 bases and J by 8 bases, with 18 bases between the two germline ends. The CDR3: CASSLGPEGGRGYTF. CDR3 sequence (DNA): TGTGCCAGCAGTTTAGGTCCAGAGGGGGGAAGGGGCTACACCTTC.

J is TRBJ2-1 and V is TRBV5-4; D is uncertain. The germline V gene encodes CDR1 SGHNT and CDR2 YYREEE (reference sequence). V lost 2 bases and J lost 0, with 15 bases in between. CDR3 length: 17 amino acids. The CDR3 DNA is TGTGCCAGCAGCTTTCTAAAGCTGTCGAGCTCCTACAATGAGCAGTTCTTC. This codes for CASSFLKLSSSYNEQFF.

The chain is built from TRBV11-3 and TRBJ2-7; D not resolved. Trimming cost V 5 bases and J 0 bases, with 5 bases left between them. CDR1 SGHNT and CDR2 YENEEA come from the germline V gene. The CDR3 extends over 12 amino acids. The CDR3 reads CASSPSSYEQYF. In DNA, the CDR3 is TGTGCCAGCAGCCCGAGCTCCTACGAGCAGTACTTC. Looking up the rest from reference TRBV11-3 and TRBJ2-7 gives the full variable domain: EAGVVQSPRYKIIEKKQPVAFWCNPISGHNTLYWYLQNLGQGPELLIRYENEEAVDDSQLPKDRFSAERLKGVDSTLKIQPAELGDSAVYLCASSPSSYEQYFGPGTRLTVT.

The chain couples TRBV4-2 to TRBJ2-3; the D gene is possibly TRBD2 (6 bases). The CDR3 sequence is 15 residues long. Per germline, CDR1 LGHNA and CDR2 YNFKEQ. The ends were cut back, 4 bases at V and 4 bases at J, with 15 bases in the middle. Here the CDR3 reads CASSRETSASDTQYF. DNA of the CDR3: TGTGCCAGCAGCCGCGAGACTAGTGCCTCAGATACGCAGTATTTT.